Included here is one TCR beta chain sequence, with context. Its antigen is unknown. Recipient blood drawn about 28 days pretransplant and days 30, 100, 180 after. The CDR3 length is 14 residues. Trimming stripped 6 bases from V and 3 bases from J, with 12 bases between. Germline CDR1 MNHEY, CDR2 SVGAGI. TCRdb's table, derived via immunoSEQ multiplex PCR, lists solely in-frame clones and lacks some. This sample has about 7,500 clones, with approximately 94% found just once. This entry is derived from a study of T cell clonotyping in hematopoietic cell transplantation. Whole-study results and caveats: Pathologically expanded recipient clonotypes increased progressively from day 30 to day 180 as diversity fell. At the given depth, recipient repertoires were over 97% de novo clonotypes.

This clonotype was obtained from a female patient aged 50 to 65 who had an allogeneic stem cell transplant from an unrelated donor, so the T cells may come from the graft donor. Some clones in this sample may be carry-over from other donors' samples. The sequenced sample was PBMCs, obtained 180 days after allogeneic stem cell transplant. This rearrangement joins TRBV6-5 to TRBJ1-5; D might be TRBD1 (6 bases). The CDR3 nucleotides read TGTGCCAGCAGAACAGGGAGCTACAATCAGCCCCAGCATTTT. Its translation is CASRTGSYNQPQHF.